This TCR beta chain stems from a study of blood T cells in healthy people across ages. The CDR3 spans 12 residues. In germline, CDR1 is MNHEY, CDR2 SMNVEV (reference sequence). V lost 6 bases and J lost 4, with 10 bases in between. The authors ran a second PCR of about 7 to 11 cycles using a sample-barcoded 5' primer and a J-beta primer mix. Every sample produced at least 2.5 million CDR3-containing paired-end reads. TCRdb re-derived calls from the 5' RACE reads in MiXCR, one entry per CDR3 protein. In the table there are roughly 700,000 distinct CDR3 sequences, more than 20% of which are singletons. The data also belong to a second study, concerning T cells of mothers and their children.

The sequence derives from a boy between 10 and 17 years old in good health. This chain uses TRBV27 with TRBJ2-7, with D perhaps TRBD1 (6 bases). Sequencing was performed on blood. CDR3 region: CASRDRRYEQYF. In DNA form, the CDR3 reads TGTGCCAGCAGGGACAGAAGATACGAGCAGTACTTC.